This entry lists 8 T cell receptor beta chains sequenced from one sample in a study of glioma-infiltrating T cells after dendritic cell vaccination. The sample's time point: after dendritic cell vaccination, including at tumor progression/relapse. Data came from immunoSEQ multiplex PCR; TCRdb stores just in-frame clones and leaves some out. The data hold 75,000 to 85,000 clones, with around 87% observed a single time. The material sequenced was blood, taken after dendritic cell vaccination. These receptors were obtained from a human donor with glioblastoma.

V and J are TRBV7-2 and TRBJ2-7; D is perhaps TRBD1 (5 bases). CDR3 length: 12 residues. Trimming left V 2 bases short and J 9 bases short, with 11 bases between. The V gene's germline CDR1 is SGHTA and CDR2 FQGNSA. In nucleotides, the CDR3 is TGTGCCAGCAGCTTACTTCTAGGGGCGCAGTACTTC. It encodes CASSLLLGAQYF.

This sequence joins TRBV10-3 and TRBJ2-3, with 8 bases aligning to TRBD1. V trimming: 4 bases; J trimming: 5 bases; junction bases outside the gene matches: 2. The CDR3 is 13 amino acids. Germline CDR1 reads ENHRY; CDR2 reads SYGVKD. CDR3 coding DNA: TGTGCCATCAGTGGGACAGGGCAAGATACGCAGTATTTT. Amino acid sequence: CAISGTGQDTQYF.

This clone appeared a single time. V gene TRBV30 combines with J gene TRBJ1-5; D is unresolved. This CDR3 spans 14 amino acids. Germline CDR1 is GTSNPN and CDR2 is SVGIG (reference sequence). Trimming took off 2 bases at V and 4 bases at J, with 12 bases between the two ends. In DNA, the CDR3 is TGTGCCTGGAGTAACGGACGGAGGAATCAGCCCCAGCATTTT. Translated: CAWSNGRRNQPQHF.

J is TRBJ2-5 and V is TRBV5-1; D is undetermined. The germline V and J ends were trimmed by 0 bases and 3 bases, with 6 bases remaining between them. CDR1 and CDR2 (germline): SGHRS, YFSETQ. The CDR3 is 13 amino acids. The CDR3: CASSLGSEETQYF. The DNA of the CDR3 is TGCGCCAGCAGCTTGGGTTCGGAAGAGACCCAGTACTTC.

This chain connects TRBV5-1 to TRBJ1-1; D remains ambiguous. This CDR3 has 14 residues. Germline CDR1 reads SGHRS; CDR2 reads YFSETQ. V was pared by 0 bases and J by 5 bases, with 11 bases between. The DNA for the CDR3 is TGCGCCAGCAGCTTGGTCTCAACGGGGACTGAAGCTTTCTTT. It specifies CASSLVSTGTEAFF.

The J gene is TRBJ2-7, the V gene TRBV7-3, with TRBD1 matching over 10 bases. The CDR3 is 13 amino acids. The germline V gene has CDR1 SGHTA and CDR2 FQGTGA. Germline trimming cut 10 bases from V and 4 bases from J; bases unmatched to any gene: 7. The CDR3 is CATQGTGVYEQYF. As DNA, the CDR3 is TGTGCCACCCAGGGGACAGGGGTTTACGAGCAGTACTTC.

The chain couples TRBV7-6 to TRBJ2-2; possibly TRBD2 for D (5 bases). The germline V gene has CDR1 SGHVS and CDR2 FNYEAQ. Between the trimmed V and J ends, which lost 3 bases and 2 bases, there was a span of 13 bases. The CDR3 contains 16 residues. The CDR3 region is CASSFRTSRNTGELFF. The CDR3 DNA reads as TGTGCCAGCAGCTTTCGGACTTCCCGAAACACCGGGGAGCTGTTTTTT.

The table lists this clone with a few counts. The rearrangement uses TRBV11-2 and TRBJ2-7; 7 nucleotides agree with TRBD1. Trimming at V came to 5 bases and at J to 6 bases, leaving 4 bases not matched to a gene. CDR1 is SGHAT, CDR2 FQNNGV, per germline. This CDR3 contains 12 residues. For the CDR3, the DNA is TGTGCCAGCAGCCATCGACAGGGCGAGCAGTACTTC. Translating gives CASSHRQGEQYF.